The next 12 T cell receptor beta chains were all read from a single sample in a study of cytomegalovirus exposure and HLA in healthy donors. Primers for the PCR totalled 60 Vbeta and 13 Jbeta. Clones were sequenced by immunoSEQ multiplex PCR, and TCRdb holds only the in-frame ones, with some missing. Among 90,000 to 150,000 clones listed, around 84% were seen once. The specimen sequenced was PBMCs. Receptor source: a woman between 25 and 40 years old in good health and CMV-seropositive.

V and J are TRBV19 and TRBJ1-2; unclear D gene. Per the germline V gene, CDR1 is LNHDA and CDR2 is SQIVND (reference sequence). The CDR3 loop spans 12 amino acids. Trimming shortened V by 3 bases and J by 14 bases, and 16 bases separated the two germline ends. CDR3: CASSMTEEAPTF. In DNA form, the CDR3 reads TGTGCCAGTAGTATGACCGAGGAGGCACCGACCTTC.

The genes are TRBV10-3 and TRBJ2-3, with D unclear. Trimming removed 6 bases at V and 4 bases at J, with 14 bases between. From germline, CDR1 is ENHRY and CDR2 SYGVKD. The CDR3 sequence is 14 residues long. DNA for the CDR3: TGTGCCATCAGCAGAGGTCCAAAGGCAGATACGCAGTATTTT. It yields the protein CAISRGPKADTQYF.

V is TRBV9 and J is TRBJ2-7; 9 bases map to TRBD1. The V segment lost 10 bases and the J segment 6 bases; nucleotides outside the gene matches: 11. Looked up from germline, CDR1 is SGDLS and CDR2 is YYNGEE. CDR3 length equals 13 residues. The CDR3: CAYGQGQNREQYF. The CDR3 DNA follows: TGTGCCTACGGACAGGGGCAGAATCGCGAGCAGTACTTC.

This chain connects TRBV27 to TRBJ1-6; the match to TRBD1 covers 10 bases. CDR3 size: 14 residues. CDR1 MNHEY and CDR2 SMNVEV come from the germline V gene (reference sequence). V lost 6 bases and J lost 6; bases outside the gene matches: 2. The CDR3 loop reads CASRWTGGNSPLHF. In DNA, the CDR3 is TGTGCCAGCAGATGGACAGGGGGTAATTCACCCCTCCACTTT.

The V call is TRBV4-2, the J call TRBJ2-3, with 10 bases aligning to TRBD2. From germline, CDR1 is LGHNA and CDR2 YNFKEQ. This CDR3 contains 18 residues. V trimming: 0 bases; J trimming: 4 bases; junction bases outside the gene matches: 10. As DNA, the CDR3 is TGTGCCAGCAGCCAAGATCTCAGCGGGGGGGCAAGCGCAGATACGCAGTATTTT. Translated: CASSQDLSGGASADTQYF.

The chain recombines TRBV6-1 with TRBJ2-1; TRBD2 agrees at 8 bases. J gave up 8 bases and V 2 bases, and 14 bases lay outside the gene matches. This CDR3 has 17 amino acids. Germline loops: CDR1 MNHNS, CDR2 SASEGT. The CDR3 loop reads CASSEWGRAGGRDEQFF. The CDR3 coding sequence is TGTGCCAGCAGTGAATGGGGCCGGGCGGGGGGTCGTGATGAGCAGTTCTTC.

This CDR3 is CASSSGTGKNYGYTF. As DNA, the CDR3 is TGTGCCAGCAGCTCCGGGACAGGGAAAAACTATGGCTACACCTTC. This sequence joins TRBV5-4 and TRBJ1-2; 9 nucleotides match TRBD1. The ends lost 3 bases at V and 2 bases at J; junction bases unmatched: 5. The CDR3 has 15 residues. CDR1 is SGHNT, CDR2 YYREEE, per germline (reference sequence).

This chain joins TRBV25-1 and TRBJ2-7; perhaps TRBD1 as D (6 bases). V dropped 4 bases and J dropped 0 bases, with 13 bases sitting between them. The CDR3 extends over 15 amino acids. The V gene's germline CDR1 is MGHDK and CDR2 SYGVNS. CDR3 loop: CASSGGGFSSYEQYF. The DNA of the CDR3 is TGTGCCAGCAGTGGTGGGGGCTTCAGCTCCTACGAGCAGTACTTC.

Comment on this clone: This specimen includes other DNA sequences encoding the same CDR3. The chain is built from TRBV5-1 and TRBJ2-2; D possibly corresponds to TRBD2 (6 bases). CDR3 length: 15 residues. Germline V CDR1 and CDR2: SGHRS, YFSETQ. V lost 2 bases, J lost 0 bases, and 8 bases lay in between. For the CDR3, the DNA is TGCGCCAGCAGCTTCGGAGGGCCGAACACCGGGGAGCTGTTTTTT. Amino acid sequence: CASSFGGPNTGELFF.

Notes on this clone: At one end, the junction sequence differs from germline, possibly due to a read error. The genes are TRBV9 and TRBJ2-3; TRBD2 agrees at 12 bases. Germline V gene data show CDR1 as SGDLS and CDR2 as YYNGEE. CDR3 length: 16 residues. The CDR3 sequence: CASGVVLAGGADTQYF. In nucleotides, the CDR3 is TGTGCCAGCGGCGTAGTACTAGCGGGGGGCGCAGATACGCAGTATTTT.

The rearrangement joins TRBV5-6 to TRBJ2-1; 8 bases line up with TRBD1. The CDR3 covers 16 residues. CDR1 is SGHDT and CDR2 is YYEEEE in the germline V gene. J was trimmed by 8 bases and V by 4 bases; bases with no gene match: 14. This chain's CDR3 is CASSTGTGGRNDEQFF. CDR3 bases: TGTGCCAGCAGCACCGGGACAGGTGGGAGAAACGATGAGCAGTTCTTC.

This sequence joins TRBV7-3 and TRBJ1-6; 9 bases line up with TRBD1. Germline CDR1 and CDR2: SGHTA and FQGTGA. The CDR3 consists of 20 residues. J gave up 0 bases and V 2 bases, and 11 bases lay outside the gene matches. The CDR3 DNA sequence: TGTGCCAGCAGCTTATGGGACAGGGAAGCGCCCACCTCCTATAATTCACCCCTCCACTTT. Protein sequence: CASSLWDREAPTSYNSPLHF.